The 23 T cell receptor beta chains below come from one sample, sequenced in a study of blood T cell repertoires in COVID-19. Assay: immunoSEQ multiplex PCR; the TCRdb copy retains only in-frame clones and omits some. The sample carries some 220,000 clones, approximately 85% recorded once. The sequenced sample was peripheral blood. These receptors were obtained from a woman in her sixties or seventies with COVID-19, enrolled during active disease.

The rearrangement uses TRBV6-2 or TRBV6-3 and TRBJ2-1, with D possibly matching TRBD2 (7 bases). V lost 5 bases, J lost 7 bases, and 18 bases lay in between. Germline CDR1 is MNHEY and CDR2 is SVGEGT. The CDR3 is made up of 15 amino acids. CDR3 nucleotide sequence: TGTGCCAGCAGTAAGGGGGGGTCGGAGAGGAATGAGCAGTTCTTC. Encoded protein: CASSKGGSERNEQFF.

The rearrangement links TRBV7-2 to TRBJ2-2; perhaps TRBD1 as D (5 bases). The CDR3 runs 16 residues. CDR1 is SGHTA and CDR2 is FQGNSA in the germline V gene. Trimming stripped 4 bases from V and 1 base from J, with 13 bases between. The CDR3 region has the DNA TGTGCCAGCAGCTACCTCCCCGGACAGAACACCGGGGAGCTGTTTTTT. Its translation is CASSYLPGQNTGELFF.

The gene calls are TRBV11-3 and TRBJ2-5; 7 bases map to TRBD1. Trimming took 5 bases from V and 3 from J; bases not matched to a gene: 18. This CDR3 is built from 18 residues. Germline-derived CDR1 and CDR2 are SGHNT and YENEEA. The CDR3 sequence: CASSPPPGLTGREETQYF. The CDR3 nucleotides read TGTGCCAGCAGCCCCCCTCCCGGTTTGACAGGGCGAGAAGAGACCCAGTACTTC.

This clone was picked up a small number of times. The CDR3 DNA reads TGTGCCACCACCCCGGACAGGGGGAGAGGTGAGCAGTTCTTC. Protein product: CATTPDRGRGEQFF. V and J are TRBV15 and TRBJ2-1; TRBD1 aligns across 10 bases. V was clipped by 7 bases and J by 9 bases; unmatched bases: 9. Germline V gene data show CDR1 as LNHNV and CDR2 as YYDKDF (reference sequence). The CDR3 contains 14 residues.

The CDR3 DNA reads as TGTGCCAGCAGACGGGTGGTGGGTGAAGCTTTCTTT. Amino acids: CASRRVVGEAFF. The chain links TRBV6-5 to TRBJ1-1; D ambiguous. Germline CDR1 MNHEY, CDR2 SVGAGI. V was clipped by 6 bases and J by 7 bases, with 12 bases between them. The CDR3 has 12 residues.

V usage is TRBV7-2 and J usage is TRBJ1-2; 9 bases agree with TRBD1. Germline values: CDR1 SGHTA, CDR2 FQGNSA. There are 15 residues in the CDR3. J was trimmed by 7 bases and V by 3 bases; bases with no gene match: 9. This CDR3 is CASSLRTGEVGGYTF. The CDR3, as DNA: TGTGCCAGCAGCTTGAGGACAGGGGAGGTGGGTGGCTACACCTTC.

The J gene is TRBJ1-5, the V gene TRBV19; D might be TRBD1 (5 bases). The CDR3 consists of 13 residues. Trimming removed 5 bases at V and 5 bases at J, with 10 bases between. The germline V gene encodes CDR1 LNHDA and CDR2 SQIVND (reference sequence). The DNA for the CDR3 is TGTGCCAGTAGTGCGTCAGGGTATCAGCCCCAGCATTTT. The encoded protein is CASSASGYQPQHF. Variable domain in full (rest from reference TRBV19 and TRBJ1-5): DGGITQSPKYLFRKEGQNVTLSCEQNLNHDAMYWYRQDPGQGLRLIYYSQIVNDFQKGDIAEGYSVSREKKESFPLTVTSAQKNPTAFYLCASSASGYQPQHFGDGTRLSIL.

The chain links TRBV6-6 to TRBJ1-4; D possibly corresponds to TRBD1 (6 bases). The CDR3 covers 16 residues. Trimming took off 1 base at V and 2 bases at J, with 11 bases between the two ends. Germline CDR1 is MNHNY and CDR2 is SVGAGI (reference sequence). DNA of the CDR3: TGTGCCAGCAGTTACTACAGGACAGCGACTAATGAAAAACTGTTTTTT. Its protein is CASSYYRTATNEKLFF.

V usage is TRBV18 and J usage is TRBJ2-5; maybe TRBD2 (5 bases). Per the germline V gene, CDR1 is KGHSH and CDR2 is LQKENI. The CDR3 runs 12 residues. Trimming shortened V by 8 bases and J by 2 bases, and 9 bases separated the two germline ends. The CDR3 reads CASQRGQETQYF. The CDR3 DNA follows: TGTGCCAGCCAACGGGGTCAAGAGACCCAGTACTTC.

This sequence joins TRBV19 and TRBJ1-1; no reliable D call. Per the germline V gene, CDR1 is LNHDA and CDR2 is SQIVND (reference sequence). The ends were cut back, 6 bases at V and 1 base at J, with 15 bases in the middle. CDR3 length: 15 residues. CDR3 protein: CASRPGRLRNTEAFF. CDR3 nucleotides: TGTGCCAGTAGGCCTGGGAGATTAAGGAACACTGAAGCTTTCTTT. The full variable domain, with the rest looked up from reference TRBV19 and TRBJ1-1, is DGGITQSPKYLFRKEGQNVTLSCEQNLNHDAMYWYRQDPGQGLRLIYYSQIVNDFQKGDIAEGYSVSREKKESFPLTVTSAQKNPTAFYLCASRPGRLRNTEAFFGQGTRLTVV.

CDR3 sequence: CASSLGHGGPYEQYF. The CDR3 DNA sequence: TGTGCCAGCAGCTTGGGACACGGCGGCCCCTACGAGCAGTACTTC. The J gene is TRBJ2-7, the V gene TRBV7-2, with a tentative D call TRBD1 (6 bases). From germline, CDR1 is SGHTA and CDR2 FQGNSA. This CDR3 region has 15 residues. Trimming took off 3 bases at V and 2 bases at J, with 14 bases between the two ends.

The rearrangement uses TRBV6-5 and TRBJ1-1; D may be TRBD1 (5 bases). The CDR3 runs to 12 residues. Germline loops: CDR1 MNHEY, CDR2 SVGAGI. V lost 10 bases, J lost 9 bases, and 18 bases lay in between. CDR3: CATHSTGGKAFF. DNA of the CDR3: TGTGCCACCCATAGTACCGGGGGGAAAGCTTTCTTT.

The chain is built from TRBV6-6 and TRBJ1-4; 9 nucleotides match TRBD1. The CDR3 contains 16 residues. V lost 2 bases, J lost 8 bases, and 9 bases stayed unmatched. Germline V gene lookup returns CDR1 MNHNY and CDR2 SVGAGI (reference sequence). In DNA form, the CDR3 reads TGTGCCAGCAGTTACACCCAGGACAGGGGTTGGGAAAAACTGTTTTTT. This translates into CASSYTQDRGWEKLFF.

CDR3 sequence reads: CASSPGRTGGNTIYF. The CDR3 nucleotides read TGTGCCAGTAGCCCCGGAAGGACGGGGGGAAACACCATATATTTT. The chain is built from TRBV19 and TRBJ1-3; D remains unclear. This CDR3 spans 15 amino acids. Germline V gene data show CDR1 as LNHDA and CDR2 as SQIVND (reference sequence). V gave up 6 bases and J gave up 4 bases, with 16 bases separating them.

The chain recombines TRBV7-2 with TRBJ1-4, with D perhaps TRBD1 (5 bases). This CDR3 contains 15 residues. The ends were cut back, 5 bases at V and 5 bases at J, with 15 bases in the middle. The germline V gene encodes CDR1 SGHTA and CDR2 FQGNSA. The CDR3 loop is CASSASGGANEKLFF. The CDR3 coding sequence is TGTGCCAGCAGCGCGTCCGGTGGGGCAAATGAAAAACTGTTTTTT.

This rearrangement joins TRBV9 to TRBJ2-1, with TRBD2 matching over 8 bases. The CDR3 is 16 residues long. Trimming took 4 bases from V and 8 from J; bases not matched to a gene: 14. Germline V gene data show CDR1 as SGDLS and CDR2 as YYNGEE. CDR3 sequence (DNA): TGTGCCAGCAGCACACAAGCCGGGACTAGGATTCATGAGCAGTTCTTC. The encoded protein is CASSTQAGTRIHEQFF. The full variable domain, rest sourced from reference TRBV9 and TRBJ2-1, is DSGVTQTPKHLITATGQRVTLRCSPRSGDLSVYWYQQSLDQGLQFLIQYYNGEERAKGNILERFSAQQFPDLHSELNLSSLELGDSALYFCASSTQAGTRIHEQFFGPGTRLTVL.

The V and J genes are TRBV14 and TRBJ1-1; 10 nucleotides match TRBD1. The CDR3 spans 15 residues. With 4 bases clipped from V and 6 bases from J, the junction kept 8 bases outside the gene matches. CDR1 is SGHDN, CDR2 FVKESK, per germline. CDR3 DNA sequence: TGTGCCAGCAGCCGCCTACGGGGGACAGGGGCTGAAGCTTTCTTT. It codes for CASSRLRGTGAEAFF.

The V call is TRBV3-1 (or the pseudogene TRBV3-2), the J call TRBJ2-5; TRBD1 agrees at 10 bases. V shed 6 bases and J 2 bases; nucleotides not matched to a gene: 3. CDR1 and CDR2 (germline): LGHDT, YNNKEL (reference sequence). This CDR3 is built from 14 residues. The CDR3 sequence is CASRRDRGQETQYF. The CDR3 DNA reads as TGTGCCAGCAGACGGGACAGGGGACAAGAGACCCAGTACTTC.

This chain joins TRBV7-9 and TRBJ2-1, with 10 bases aligning to TRBD2. This CDR3 comprises 15 residues. The germline gives CDR1 SEHNR, CDR2 FQNEAQ (reference sequence). Germline trimming cut 4 bases from V and 3 bases from J; bases unmatched to any gene: 3. DNA for the CDR3: TGTGCCAGCAGCTCCGGGACTAGCGACTACAATGAGCAGTTCTTC. Protein sequence: CASSSGTSDYNEQFF.

The rearrangement joins TRBV3-1 (or the pseudogene TRBV3-2) to TRBJ2-3; 7 nucleotides align to TRBD1. CDR3 length: 15 amino acids. The germline gives CDR1 LGHDT, CDR2 YNNKEL (reference sequence). V trimming: 3 bases; J trimming: 6 bases; junction bases outside the gene matches: 9. CDR3 nucleotide sequence: TGTGCCAGCAGCCAGACGATAGGGGGCGTGGATACGCAGTATTTT. This encodes CASSQTIGGVDTQYF.

CDR3 coding DNA: TGCGCCAGCAGCTTACCTAGCGGGGGGGAGCCCGGGGAGCTGTTTTTT. It codes for CASSLPSGGEPGELFF. This chain links TRBV5-1 with TRBJ2-2, with 12 positions matching TRBD2. Trimming removed 2 bases from V and 6 bases from J; junction bases left unmatched: 5. The CDR3 spans 16 residues. CDR1 and CDR2 (germline): SGHRS, YFSETQ.

The rearrangement joins TRBV11-2 to TRBJ2-7; tentatively, D is TRBD1 (6 bases). Germline V gene lookup returns CDR1 SGHAT and CDR2 FQNNGV. The CDR3 consists of 15 residues. Trimming left V 5 bases short and J 2 bases short, with 16 bases between. The CDR3, as DNA: TGTGCCAGCAGCCCGATGGCAGGGGCCACCTACGAGCAGTACTTC. It specifies CASSPMAGATYEQYF.

The rearrangement links TRBV5-1 to TRBJ2-1; perhaps TRBD2 as D (6 bases). The CDR3 contains 14 residues. Trimming cost V 4 bases and J 5 bases, with 13 bases left between them. Germline V CDR1 and CDR2: SGHRS, YFSETQ. CDR3 sequence (DNA): TGCGCCAGCAGCCCGTCCGGGGGACACAATGAGCAGTTCTTC. This codes for CASSPSGGHNEQFF.